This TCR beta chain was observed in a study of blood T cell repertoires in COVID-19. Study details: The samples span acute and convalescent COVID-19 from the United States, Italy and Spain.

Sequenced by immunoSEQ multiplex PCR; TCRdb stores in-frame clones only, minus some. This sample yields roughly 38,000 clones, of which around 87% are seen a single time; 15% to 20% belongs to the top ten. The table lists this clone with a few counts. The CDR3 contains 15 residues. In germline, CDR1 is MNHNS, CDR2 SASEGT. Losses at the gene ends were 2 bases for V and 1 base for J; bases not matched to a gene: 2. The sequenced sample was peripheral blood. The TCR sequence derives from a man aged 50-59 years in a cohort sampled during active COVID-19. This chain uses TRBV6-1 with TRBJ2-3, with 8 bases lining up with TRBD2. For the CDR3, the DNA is TGTGCCAGCAGTGAATTGCGGGGGGGCACAGATACGCAGTATTTT. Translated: CASSELRGGTDTQYF.